This T cell receptor beta chain was observed in a study of shared clonotypes between healthy human individuals. Study results and caveats: It was the non-shared clonotypes that had lower generation probabilities than clonotypes shared by all four donors. Sorted-subset sequencing, rarefaction showed, was incomplete despite large depth.

Healthy HIV-negative adults with no recent acute infections or vaccinations were recruited as donors. The CDR3 loop spans 14 amino acids. V lost 3 bases and J lost 0, with 7 bases in between. Germline V gene data show CDR1 as SGDLS and CDR2 as YYNGEE. TCRdb keeps only in-frame clones here, not all; method: immunoSEQ multiplex PCR. Of 2 million to 3 million clones detected, 90% to 95% appear once; the ten largest clones hold around 0.37%. This clone has only one observation. Its antigen is unidentified. Specimen: naive CD4+ T cells from PBMCs. This sample's subset: CD45RA+ positively selected. The chain uses TRBV9 and TRBJ1-5; no definite D call. This clonotype originated in a man aged 18 to 30 in good health. Some clones in this sample may be carry-over from other donors' samples. CDR3 bases: TGTGCCAGCAGCGCCGGTTATAGCAATCAGCCCCAGCATTTT. This sequence encodes CASSAGYSNQPQHF.